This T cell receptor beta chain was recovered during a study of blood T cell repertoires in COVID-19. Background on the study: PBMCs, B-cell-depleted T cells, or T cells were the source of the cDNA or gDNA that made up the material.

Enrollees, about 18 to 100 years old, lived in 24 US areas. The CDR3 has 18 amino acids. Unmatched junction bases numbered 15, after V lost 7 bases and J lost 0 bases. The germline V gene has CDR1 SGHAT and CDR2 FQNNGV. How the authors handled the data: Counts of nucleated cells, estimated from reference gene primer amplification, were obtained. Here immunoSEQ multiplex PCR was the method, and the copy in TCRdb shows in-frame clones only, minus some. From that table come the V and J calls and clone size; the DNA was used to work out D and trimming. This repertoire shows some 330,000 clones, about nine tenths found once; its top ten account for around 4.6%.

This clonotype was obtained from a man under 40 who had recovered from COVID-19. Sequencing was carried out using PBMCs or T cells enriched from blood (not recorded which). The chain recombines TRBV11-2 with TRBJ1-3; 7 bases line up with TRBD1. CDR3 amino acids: CASTLSHRGPYSGNTIYF. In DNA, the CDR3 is TGTGCCAGCACGCTGAGCCACAGGGGACCTTACTCTGGAAACACCATATATTTT.